This entry lists 21 T cell receptor beta chains sequenced from one sample in a study of T cell responses to AZD1222 COVID-19 vaccine. The method was immunoSEQ multiplex PCR; TCRdb's version includes in-frame clones alone and lacks a portion of them. This sample has tens of thousands of clones, with about 91% found just once. Sequences were derived from peripheral blood, sampled on day 0 of AZD1222 vaccination. These receptors came from an adult in good health.

V usage is TRBV18 and J usage is TRBJ1-5; D perhaps matches TRBD1 (5 bases). The CDR3 covers 16 residues. Trimming shortened V by 4 bases and J by 0 bases, and 13 bases separated the two germline ends. CDR1 and CDR2 (germline): KGHSH, LQKENI. The CDR3 DNA sequence: TGTGCCAGCTCACGTGGAAGGGACGGTAGCAATCAGCCCCAGCATTTT. Translating gives CASSRGRDGSNQPQHF. Together with reference TRBV18 and TRBJ1-5, the CDR3 gives the full variable domain: NAGVMQNPRHLVRRRGQEARLRCSPMKGHSHVYWYRQLPEEGLKFMVYLQKENIIDESGMPKERFSAEFPKEGPSILRIQQVVRGDSAAYFCASSRGRDGSNQPQHFGDGTRLSIL.

This clone was found once. The V call is TRBV28, the J call TRBJ1-2; 7 bases are a match to TRBD1. J lost 3 bases, V lost 1 base, and 2 bases had no gene match. This CDR3 region has 14 residues. Germline V CDR1 and CDR2: MDHEN, SYDVKM. CDR3: CASSLSGGDYGYTF. The CDR3 DNA reads TGTGCCAGCAGTTTATCAGGGGGAGACTATGGCTACACCTTC.

The V call is TRBV19, the J call TRBJ2-2; possibly TRBD1 or TRBD2 for D (6 bases each). The germline V and J ends were trimmed by 7 bases and 1 base, with 13 bases remaining between them. Germline CDR1 is LNHDA and CDR2 is SQIVND (reference sequence). The CDR3 extends over 15 amino acids. The CDR3 DNA reads as TGTGCCAGTACCCCGAGGGGGGTGAACACCGGGGAGCTGTTTTTT. Translated, it gives CASTPRGVNTGELFF.

V and J are TRBV6-2 or TRBV6-3 and TRBJ2-1; 11 bases agree with TRBD2. Per the germline V gene, CDR1 is MNHEY and CDR2 is SVGEGT. With V trimmed by 2 bases and J by 1 base, 7 bases remained unmatched. This CDR3 spans 18 amino acids. CDR3 sequence: CASSYRLAGSRSYNEQFF. As DNA, the CDR3 is TGTGCCAGCAGTTACAGACTAGCGGGAAGTCGGTCCTACAATGAGCAGTTCTTC.

For the CDR3, the DNA is TGTGCCAGCAGCTTAGATTCTAGCGGGAGCGGGCAGACCCAGTACTTC. It yields the protein CASSLDSSGSGQTQYF. The rearrangement joins TRBV11-2 to TRBJ2-5; 10 positions match TRBD2. Germline V gene data show CDR1 as SGHAT and CDR2 as FQNNGV. Trimming took 0 bases from V and 6 from J; bases not matched to a gene: 7. The CDR3 length is 16 residues.

V and J are TRBV6-5 and TRBJ2-1; no reliable D call. Trimming removed 4 bases from V and 10 bases from J, with 14 bases in between. CDR3 size: 13 residues. The germline V gene encodes CDR1 MNHEY and CDR2 SVGAGI. The CDR3 coding sequence is TGTGCCAGCAGTTCTCTGATCCTCTCCGAGCAGTTCTTC. Its protein is CASSSLILSEQFF.

The J gene is TRBJ2-7, the V gene TRBV27; weak D call: TRBD2 (5 bases). Germline values: CDR1 MNHEY, CDR2 SMNVEV (reference sequence). The V end was cut by 3 bases, the J end by 3 bases, with 9 bases between. This CDR3 is 13 amino acids long. The CDR3 coding sequence is TGTGCCAGCAGTTTGAGGGATAGCTACGAGCAGTACTTC. Encoded protein: CASSLRDSYEQYF.

V is TRBV28 and J is TRBJ1-5; a weak D match, TRBD1 (6 bases). The V end was cut by 2 bases, the J end by 4 bases, with 9 bases between. Germline lookup yields CDR1 MDHEN and CDR2 SYDVKM. This CDR3 has 14 residues. The CDR3 DNA is TGTGCCAGCAGTTTAAGGGGGGCGAATCAGCCCCAGCATTTT. Encoded protein: CASSLRGANQPQHF.

V and J are TRBV28 and TRBJ1-5, with D unresolved. CDR1 is MDHEN, CDR2 SYDVKM, per germline. The CDR3 runs 14 residues. V was trimmed by 2 bases and J by 5 bases, leaving 10 bases between them. The CDR3 is CASSLSEIHQPQHF. CDR3 in DNA: TGTGCCAGCAGTTTAAGCGAAATTCATCAGCCCCAGCATTTT.

This clone was found once. The chain uses TRBV27 and TRBJ2-1; 11 bases agree with TRBD2. The CDR3 is 17 amino acids. Trimming took 0 bases from V and 4 from J; bases not matched to a gene: 5. Germline V gene lookup returns CDR1 MNHEY and CDR2 SMNVEV (reference sequence). CDR3 residues: CASSLSLAGGPYNEQFF. As DNA, the CDR3 is TGTGCCAGCAGTTTATCGCTAGCGGGAGGCCCGTACAATGAGCAGTTCTTC.

The table lists this clone with a count of one. The rearrangement joins TRBV5-1 to TRBJ2-7; D call uncertain. The V and J ends lost 0 bases and 2 bases respectively, with 9 bases between them. Germline V CDR1 and CDR2: SGHRS, YFSETQ. This CDR3 is 14 amino acids long. CDR3 sequence (DNA): TGCGCCAGCAGCTTGGAACGGGCACCCTACGAGCAGTACTTC. Its translation: CASSLERAPYEQYF.

The chain carries TRBV6-1 and TRBJ2-7; maybe TRBD2 (6 bases). The V end was cut by 4 bases, the J end by 0 bases, with 25 bases between. CDR1 is MNHNS, CDR2 SASEGT, per germline. The CDR3 length is 19 residues. The DNA of the CDR3 is TGTGCCAGCAGTGCCTTCTCCGGACGACGCGGGAAGAGCTCCTACGAGCAGTACTTC. Encoded protein: CASSAFSGRRGKSSYEQYF.

The V gene is TRBV28, the J gene TRBJ2-1; TRBD1 matches at 8 bases. Losses at the gene ends were 5 bases for V and 14 bases for J; bases not matched to a gene: 17. The CDR3 covers 15 residues. Germline CDR1 reads MDHEN; CDR2 reads SYDVKM. This CDR3 reads CASSPRTGPPSSEFF. The CDR3 DNA follows: TGTGCCAGCAGTCCTAGGACAGGGCCCCCGAGTTCGGAGTTCTTC. The full variable domain, in which reference TRBV28 and TRBJ2-1 provide the parts outside the CDR3, is DVKVTQSSRYLVKRTGEKVFLECVQDMDHENMFWYRQDPGLGLRLIYFSYDVKMKEKGDIPEGYSVSREKKERFSLILESASTNQTSMYLCASSPRTGPPSSEFFGPGTRLTVL.

V is TRBV14 and J is TRBJ2-1; D might be TRBD2 (6 bases). The germline V gene encodes CDR1 SGHDN and CDR2 FVKESK. V lost 1 base and J lost 6, with 16 bases in between. The CDR3 has 16 amino acids. Written as DNA, the CDR3 is TGTGCCAGCAGCCAAGTACGGGGAGGAGGATTCAATGAGCAGTTCTTC. The encoded protein is CASSQVRGGGFNEQFF.

The rearrangement uses TRBV19 and TRBJ1-1, with a possible D match to TRBD1 (6 bases). The germline V and J ends were trimmed by 7 bases and 1 base, with 10 bases remaining between them. The CDR3 contains 13 residues. From germline, CDR1 is LNHDA and CDR2 SQIVND (reference sequence). The CDR3 protein is CASNTRGNTEAFF. CDR3 bases: TGTGCCAGTAACACCAGGGGGAACACTGAAGCTTTCTTT.

The J gene is TRBJ2-7, the V gene TRBV4-2, with 8 nucleotides matching TRBD2. This CDR3 has 16 amino acids. From germline, CDR1 is LGHNA and CDR2 YNFKEQ. J gave up 0 bases and V 4 bases, and 8 bases lay outside the gene matches. CDR3 residues: CASSRETSASSYEQYF. The CDR3 DNA is TGTGCCAGCAGCCGGGAGACTAGCGCCTCCTCCTACGAGCAGTACTTC.

The rearrangement joins TRBV7-9 to TRBJ2-1; D gene unclear. The CDR3 covers 15 residues. Germline values: CDR1 SEHNR, CDR2 FQNEAQ (reference sequence). V lost 2 bases to trimming and J lost 4 bases, with 12 bases between them. DNA for the CDR3: TGTGCCAGCAGCTTACTCGGATCGGCTTACAATGAGCAGTTCTTC. Translating gives CASSLLGSAYNEQFF. The variable domain in full, with the rest retrieved from reference TRBV7-9 and TRBJ2-1, is DTGVSQNPRHKITKRGQNVTFRCDPISEHNRLYWYRQTLGQGPEFLTYFQNEAQLEKSRLLSDRFSAERPKGSFSTLEIQRTEQGDSAMYLCASSLLGSAYNEQFFGPGTRLTVL.

V usage is TRBV7-9 and J usage is TRBJ2-1, with 9 bases matching TRBD1. Per the germline V gene, CDR1 is SEHNR and CDR2 is FQNEAQ (reference sequence). V was pared by 3 bases and J by 1 base, with 7 bases of the junction left unmatched. This CDR3 spans 17 amino acids. The CDR3 DNA follows: TGTGCCAGCAGCTTTAAACAGGGGGCGAGTTCCTACAATGAGCAGTTCTTC. Its protein is CASSFKQGASSYNEQFF.

The chain combines TRBV30 with TRBJ2-3; 10 bases fit TRBD2. Unmatched junction bases numbered 6, after V lost 0 bases and J lost 3 bases. In germline, CDR1 is GTSNPN, CDR2 SVGIG (reference sequence). The CDR3 runs 16 residues. CDR3 nucleotides: TGTGCCTGGAGTGTGGGGCTAGCGGGAGAAACAGATACGCAGTATTTT. Protein: CAWSVGLAGETDTQYF.

V is TRBV5-1 and J is TRBJ1-2; D is unresolved. The CDR3 has 14 residues. In germline, CDR1 is SGHRS, CDR2 YFSETQ. V lost 0 bases and J 2 bases, leaving 8 bases between the germline ends. Written as DNA, the CDR3 is TGCGCCAGCAGCTTGGGATCAACCAACTATGGCTACACCTTC. It yields the protein CASSLGSTNYGYTF.

This chain links TRBV9 with TRBJ2-7; D is unresolved. V gave up 0 bases and J gave up 1 base, with 8 bases separating them. The CDR3 extends over 14 amino acids. Germline V gene sequence: CDR1 SGDLS, CDR2 YYNGEE. The CDR3 DNA reads as TGTGCCAGCAGCGTAGGCCAGGTTTCCTACGAGCAGTACTTC. Its protein is CASSVGQVSYEQYF.